This TCR beta chain comes out of a study of cytomegalovirus exposure and HLA in healthy donors. Findings and caveats of the study: Productive rates of about 90% or about 30% were seen for most TCR beta V segments in an earlier analysis. Analysis performed later found more than 15,000 TCR beta sequences associated with HLA alleles at 0.05 false discovery rate.

As regards this clone: Its antigen is as yet unknown.

CDR3 length equals 15 residues. The V gene end was trimmed by 5 bases and the J gene end by 9 bases; junction bases not matched to a gene: 9. Germline lookup yields CDR1 SGHTA and CDR2 FQGNSA. While unrecorded immune exposures were likely, the donors were nominally healthy when sampled. The PCR was carried out with 60 Vbeta primers and 13 Jbeta primers. In the authors' methods: Approximately 78 million unique TCR beta chains, roughly 11 million of them shared, were counted by a later analysis. Data came from immunoSEQ multiplex PCR; TCRdb stores just in-frame clones and leaves some out. V and J calls and clone size are copied from that table; D and trimming were computed from the DNA. The data show about 140,000 clones, with about four fifths seen just once and over 2.5% held by the top ten.

Sequencing used PBMCs. The sequence came from a male donor in good health and CMV-seronegative. This chain joins TRBV7-2 and TRBJ1-6, with 8 bases matching TRBD1. CDR3 in amino acids: CASSGTGQGTSPLHF. The CDR3, as DNA: TGTGCCAGCAGCGGAACAGGACAGGGAACTTCACCCCTCCACTTT. Together with reference TRBV7-2 and TRBJ1-6, the CDR3 gives the full variable domain: GAGVSQSPSNKVTEKGKDVELRCDPISGHTALYWYRQSLGQGLEFLIYFQGNSAPDKSGLPSDRFSAERTGGSVSTLTIQRTQQEDSAVYLCASSGTGQGTSPLHFGNGTRLTVT.